This T cell receptor (beta chain) was obtained from a study of early stage breast cancer tumors (dated by TCRdb to 2016 to 2017). Regarding the complete study: Of the approximately 16 invasive breast tumors, 12 to 13 were found to be estrogen receptor-positive, progesterone receptor-positive and HER2-negative. Of the approximately 12 ER+/PR+/HER2- tumors, eight were classified as invasive ductal carcinomas and four as invasive lobular carcinomas. A read coverage of roughly 10-fold per sample was achieved on average. Across all samples, approximately 2,500,000 templates representing approximately 1.2 million unique clonotypes were detected.

About 19-50 mg of tumor tissue was diced and typically yielded more than 2.5 ug of DNA. The study profiled bulk TCR beta-chain repertoires in matched peripheral blood, tumor and adjacent normal breast tissue taken from approximately 15 patients with early-stage breast cancer. Once resection was done, tumor tissue identified by eye was cut out and put into prechilled RNAlater. Tumor tissue (roughly 20-50 mg) was diced and then homogenized with a TissueLyser II in RLTplus buffer containing beta-mercaptoethanol and antifoaming agent. The Qiagen AllPrep DNA/RNA Mini kit was used for genomic DNA extraction. What the research found in general, with its limitations: Chain pairing and functional markers such as CD4, CD8 and FOXP3 were missed by bulk genomic DNA sequencing of unsorted cells. The small cohort size prevented analysis by tumor subtype. Compared with adjacent normal breast tissue, tumors had higher clonality and roughly 2.5-fold greater T cell density. Repertoires from blood and normal breast were more alike than repertoires from blood and tumor, and in about 90% of the 16 patients, comparing each tissue with blood separated tumor from normal. Enriched TCRB sequences shared across patients were found to be mostly commonly generated sequences that were unlikely to play an important role in the tumor microenvironment.

Concerning this clone itself: Its binding antigen is unknown. No per-base quality is available; no much larger clone lies one base away.

Each sample was amplified in two independent genomic DNA replicates, using 0.4 to 0.6 ug for blood and around 1.5 ug for tumor or normal breast. Following the manufacturer's instructions, the ImmunoSeq Intro kit was used to carry out TCRB sequencing on genomic DNA. The multiplex PCR ran for around 30 cycles using proprietary primers and spike-in control sequences for absolute quantification. Single-end 150-bp reads were used to sequence an 87-bp fragment covering the CDR3 and the flanking V and J genes. Each lane of an Illumina MiSeq running version 3.0 chemistry carried seven multiplexed samples, with two replicates apiece. On the authors' methods: Raw data were processed with the vendor's proprietary pipeline, and both replicates were merged into a single result per sample. Clonotypes were defined as productive rearrangements sharing the V-gene family, CDR3 amino acid sequence and J-gene segment. To compute clonality, the normalized Shannon entropy (Pielou evenness) of TCRB abundances was subtracted from 1. To estimate T cell density, the total number of templates was divided by the number of input cells, which was inferred from the amount of DNA input. Recon with default parameters was used to estimate total repertoire diversity and clonality. A clonotype was considered tumor-enriched if its abundance in tumor exceeded 0.1% and was at least 32-fold higher than its abundance in normal breast. TCRdb provides this immuneACCESS table in a form limited to in-frame rearrangements. Some clones are lacking; in checked studies, under half of them reflect an unresolved V gene, and why the rest are absent is not known. The DNA was the basis for D and trimming; V, J and clone size are from that table. This sample gives 25,000 to 30,000 clones in total; about 59% of them show up just once. The ten largest clonotypes hold around 8% of the sample.

V and J are truncated by 2 bases and 0 bases respectively, leaving an intervening sequence of 8 bases. CDR1 is given as MNHEY and CDR2 as SVGAGI, both from the germline V gene. The CDR3 runs 16 residues from the cysteine to the phenylalanine. Kept here is only the CDR3 DNA, which spans 48 bases and is read in frame from base 1. Rearrangement joined TRBV6-5 to TRBJ2-6; no D gene can be assigned with confidence. This sequence originates from a person aged 45 to 59 with breast cancer. Sequencing was performed on breast tumor tissue. CDR3 region: CASSYRRSSGANVLTF. The DNA reads TGTGCCAGCAGTTACCGGAGAAGCTCTGGGGCCAACGTCCTGACTTTC.